Below, one TCR beta chain is given with its context. With 10 bases clipped from V and 2 bases from J, the junction kept 7 bases outside the gene matches. The CDR3 is 13 amino acids. Germline V lookup: CDR1 ENHRY, CDR2 SYGVKD. The data were obtained in a study of blood T cells in healthy people across ages. Combining a sample-barcoded 5' primer with a J-beta primer mix, a second PCR ran for about 6 to 12 cycles. MiXCR, applied by TCRdb to the 5' RACE reads, yields one record per CDR3 protein. Here the sample spans about 1.8 million distinct CDR3 sequences, roughly 49% being singletons. The chain uses TRBV10-3 and TRBJ1-2, with TRBD1 matching 7 bases. The receptor comes from a woman between 35 and 50 years old in good health. The material sequenced was blood. CDR3 nucleotide sequence: TGTGCCACCGGGACAGCTCTGAACTATGGCTACACCTTC. Residues: CATGTALNYGYTF.